Each of the 17 T cell receptor beta chains below was sequenced from the same sample in a study of CXCR3-negative and CXCR3-positive naive CD8 T cells. All TRB cDNA libraries came from 5' RACE performed with UMI labels. TCRdb re-analyzed the 5' RACE reads; it lists each CDR3 protein once, without DNA. There are tens of thousands of distinct CDR3 sequences in the sample, with approximately 0.99% held by the top ten. Specimen: naive CXCR3- CD8+ T cells from blood. As to subset: CD45RO-CCR7+CD27+CD95- naive CD8+ T cells lacking CXCR3 (TNR3-). Every receptor here comes from a human donor in good health. Some clones in this sample may be carry-over from other donors' samples.

The chain couples TRBV29-1 to TRBJ1-5; with no DNA, the TCRdb D assignment of TRBD1 cannot be verified. There are 13 residues in the CDR3. Germline V gives CDR1 SQVTM, CDR2 ANQGSEA. The CDR3 sequence is CSVGGTGNQPQHF.

This rearrangement joins TRBV28 to TRBJ2-7; with no DNA, the TCRdb D assignment of TRBD2 cannot be verified. Germline V gene data show CDR1 as MDHEN and CDR2 as SYDVKM. The CDR3 sequence is 14 residues long. This CDR3 reads CASSFGRAAYEQYF.

V is TRBV14 and J is TRBJ2-7; TCRdb reports TRBD1, a call that lacks DNA to check it against. The CDR3 is made up of 15 amino acids. Germline V lookup: CDR1 SGHDN, CDR2 FVKESK. CDR3 sequence reads: CASSQRAGANYEQYF. Variable domain in full (rest from reference TRBV14 and TRBJ2-7): EAGVTQFPSHSVIEKGQTVTLRCDPISGHDNLYWYRRVMGKEIKFLLHFVKESKQDESGMPNNRFLAERTGGTYSTLKVQPAELEDSGVYFCASSQRAGANYEQYFGPGTRLTVT.

J is TRBJ2-3 and V is TRBV7-8; TCRdb's D gene call, TRBD2, goes unchecked for lack of DNA. Looked up from germline, CDR1 is SGHVS and CDR2 is FQNEAQ. The CDR3 consists of 19 residues. This CDR3 reads CASSTRVGLATRSTDTQYF.

The rearrangement links TRBV29-1 to TRBJ2-5; the D call of TRBD1 rests on TCRdb alone, since no DNA is present to check it. The CDR3 contains 14 residues. Germline V CDR1 and CDR2: SQVTM, ANQGSEA. The CDR3 reads CSVEVAGDGETQYF.

This sequence joins TRBV13 and TRBJ1-1; the TRBD1 assignment by TCRdb is unverifiable without DNA. From germline, CDR1 is PRHDT and CDR2 FYEKMQ (reference sequence). CDR3 length: 15 amino acids. The CDR3 loop reads CASSPTPGENTEAFF.

The chain uses TRBV20-1 and TRBJ2-2; absent DNA, TCRdb's TRBD2 call cannot be checked. The CDR3 is 15 amino acids. The germline V gene encodes CDR1 DFQATT and CDR2 SNEGSKA (reference sequence). The CDR3: CSARGVAGDTGELFF.

This chain joins TRBV29-1 and TRBJ2-2; TCRdb selects TRBD2, and the lack of DNA leaves this call unchecked. CDR1 SQVTM and CDR2 ANQGSEA come from the germline V gene. The CDR3 covers 12 residues. CDR3 loop: CSVLAGTGELFF.

This chain uses TRBV6-5 with TRBJ2-5; without DNA, the TCRdb call of TRBD1 cannot be checked. Germline assignment: CDR1 MNHEY and CDR2 SVGAGI. The CDR3 loop spans 15 amino acids. The CDR3 loop is CASSYSRGTWGTQYF.

The chain joins TRBV29-1 to TRBJ2-7; lacking DNA, the TRBD1 call made by TCRdb goes unchecked. This CDR3 has 15 residues. Germline CDR1 and CDR2: SQVTM and ANQGSEA. CDR3 region: CSVETPGTEAYEQYF.

This chain connects TRBV27 to TRBJ1-2; checking the TCRdb D call of TRBD1 is not possible without DNA. The CDR3 covers 13 residues. Germline lookup yields CDR1 MNHEY and CDR2 SMNVEV (reference sequence). The CDR3 reads CASSPRVDYGYTF.

The gene calls are TRBV7-9 and TRBJ1-1; with no DNA, the TCRdb D assignment of TRBD1 cannot be verified. Per the germline V gene, CDR1 is SEHNR and CDR2 is FQNEAQ (reference sequence). There are 16 residues in the CDR3. This CDR3 is CASSSTGEVMNTEAFF.

The CDR3 protein is CASSTWASGATNEKLFF. This chain connects TRBV19 to TRBJ1-4; TCRdb's D gene call, TRBD1, goes unchecked for lack of DNA. Germline V gene data show CDR1 as LNHDA and CDR2 as SQIVND (reference sequence). The length of the CDR3 is 17 residues.

In terms of frequency, this clonotype is medium-sized. The CDR3 here is CSALAESSYEQYF. V usage is TRBV29-1 and J usage is TRBJ2-7; TCRdb's D call of TRBD2 is untestable without DNA. CDR1 is SQVTM, CDR2 ANQGSEA, per germline. The CDR3 has 13 residues.

This chain connects TRBV5-6 to TRBJ2-1; TCRdb's D gene call, TRBD2, goes unchecked for lack of DNA. CDR1 and CDR2 (germline): SGHDT, YYEEEE. This CDR3 is built from 14 residues. CDR3 protein: CASSPLSGNNEQFF. The complete variable domain, with remaining parts taken from reference TRBV5-6 and TRBJ2-1, reads DAGVTQSPTHLIKTRGQQVTLRCSPKSGHDTVSWYQQALGQGPQFIFQYYEEEERQRGNFPDRFSGHQFPNYSSELNVNALLLGDSALYLCASSPLSGNNEQFFGPGTRLTVL.

The CDR3: CACSFGTLPGDEQFF. V is TRBV9 and J is TRBJ2-1; the D call from TCRdb, TRBD1, cannot be confirmed without DNA. Germline CDR1 reads SGDLS; CDR2 reads YYNGEE. This CDR3 comprises 15 residues. The full variable domain, rest sourced from reference TRBV9 and TRBJ2-1, is DSGVTQTPKHLITATGQRVTLRCSPRSGDLSVYWYQQSLDQGLQFLIQYYNGEERAKGNILERFSAQQFPDLHSELNLSSLELGDSALYFCACSFGTLPGDEQFFGPGTRLTVL.

CDR3 region: CASRLDQTYEQYF. This chain links TRBV5-1 with TRBJ2-7. The CDR3 is made up of 13 amino acids. Germline V gene data show CDR1 as SGHRS and CDR2 as YFSETQ.